By sample share, the clone carrying this T cell receptor (beta chain) is medium-sized. The data originate from a study of HIV-infected patients and healthy controls. The repertoire came from unfractionated whole blood and reflected all unsorted peripheral T cells. Peripheral blood, more than 2 ml, was drawn for RNA extraction. This CDR3 has 13 amino acids. CDR1 SQVTM and CDR2 ANQGSEA come from the germline V gene. Trimming took off 7 bases at V and 2 bases at J, with 14 bases between the two ends. Reverse transcription used around 500 ng RNA and constant-region primers for alpha and beta. Each of the alpha and beta chains got its own library through chain-specific third strand synthesis with indices. TCRdb reanalysed the 5' RACE reads using MiXCR and keeps one entry per CDR3 protein. This sample yields approximately 25,000 distinct CDR3 sequences, of which 8.5% are seen a single time; 3% to 4.5% belongs to the top ten.

This TCR was recovered from an adult in good health. The chain is built from TRBV29-1 and TRBJ1-2, with a tentative D call TRBD1 (5 bases). The sample taken for sequencing was blood. In DNA, the CDR3 is TGCAGCGCAGGGCCCTCTTCAAACTATGGCTACACCTTC. This encodes CSAGPSSNYGYTF.